This T cell receptor (beta chain) was obtained from a study of T cell repertoires in cytomegalovirus infection. Turning to the study itself: Researchers turned to recently identified HLA-C-restricted CMV epitopes as well as well-studied HLA-B-restricted ones. Public TCR beta signature analysis indicated the presence of both CMV infection and matching HLA type.

In TCRdb, the reads were re-called with MiXCR into one record per CDR3 protein. The sample records hundreds of thousands of distinct CDR3 sequences, 30% to 40% being singletons. Findings and limits, study-wide: HLA-C-restricted TCR beta clonotypes specific for CMV led the ex vivo response. Using cumulative public TCR beta family frequency, the authors identified those who carried CMV together with the relevant HLA.

Points on this clonotype: Its antigen is still unknown.

The CDR3 runs 14 residues. V dropped 4 bases and J dropped 5; count of bases not matched to a gene: 7. V gene TRBV12-3 or TRBV12-4 combines with J gene TRBJ2-5, with TRBD2 matching over 7 bases. The receptor was derived from a human donor in good health (CMV status not recorded). Some clones in this sample may be carry-over from other donors' samples. Material: cultured CD8+ T cells from PBMCs, obtained from culture after CMV antigen stimulation. The CDR3 nucleotides read TGTGCCAGCAGTTCGCTAGCGGAGAGGGAGACCCAGTACTTC. Protein product: CASSSLAERETQYF.